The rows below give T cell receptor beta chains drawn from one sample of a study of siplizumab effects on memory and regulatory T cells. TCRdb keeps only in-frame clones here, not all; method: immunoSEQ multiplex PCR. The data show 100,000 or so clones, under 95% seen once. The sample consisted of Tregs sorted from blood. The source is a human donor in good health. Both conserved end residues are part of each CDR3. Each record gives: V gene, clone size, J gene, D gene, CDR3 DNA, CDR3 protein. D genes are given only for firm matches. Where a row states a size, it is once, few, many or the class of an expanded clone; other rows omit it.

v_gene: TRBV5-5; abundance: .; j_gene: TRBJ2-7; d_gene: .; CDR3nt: TGTGCCAGCAGGCAGCAGGGGCGAGAGCAGTACTTC; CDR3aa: CASRQQGREQYF
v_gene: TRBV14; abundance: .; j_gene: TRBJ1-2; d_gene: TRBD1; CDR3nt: TGTGCCAGCAGCCAAGTTTGGGGACAGGGTCTCACCTTC; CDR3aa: CASSQVWGQGLTF
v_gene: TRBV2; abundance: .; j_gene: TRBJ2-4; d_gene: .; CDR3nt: TGTGCCAGCGGGACTGACTGGGCCAAAAACATTCAGTACTTC; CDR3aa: CASGTDWAKNIQYF
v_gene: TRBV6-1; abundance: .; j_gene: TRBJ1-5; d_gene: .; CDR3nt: TGTGCCAGCACTATAGGAGGGGGCAATCAGCCCCAGCATTTT; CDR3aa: CASTIGGGNQPQHF
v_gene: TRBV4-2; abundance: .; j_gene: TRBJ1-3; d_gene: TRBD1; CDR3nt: TGTGCCAGCAGCCGAGGACAGGGGGCTGGAAACACCATATATTTT; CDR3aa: CASSRGQGAGNTIYF
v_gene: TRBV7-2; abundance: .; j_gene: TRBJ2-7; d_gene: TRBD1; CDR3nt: TGTGCCAGCAGCTTCACAGGGGGCGCGCCCTACGAGCAGTACTTC; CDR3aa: CASSFTGGAPYEQYF
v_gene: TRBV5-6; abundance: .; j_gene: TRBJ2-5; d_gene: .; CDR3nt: TGTGCCAGCAGCTTGATTGGTAGGGAGACCCAGTACTTC; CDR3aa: CASSLIGRETQYF
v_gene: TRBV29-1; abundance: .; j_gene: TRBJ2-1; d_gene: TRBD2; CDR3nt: TGCAGCGTTGAAGCTAGGACTAGCGGGAGGGCTACTGAGCAGTTCTTC; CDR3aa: CSVEARTSGRATEQFF
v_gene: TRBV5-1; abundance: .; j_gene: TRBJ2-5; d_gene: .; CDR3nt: TGCGCCAGCAGCTTGGCCGCAGAGACCCAGTACTTC; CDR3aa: CASSLAAETQYF
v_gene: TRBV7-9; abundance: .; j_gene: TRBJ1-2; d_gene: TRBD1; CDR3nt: TGTGCCAGCAGTGAGGGACAGGGGATGAGCTACACCTTC; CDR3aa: CASSEGQGMSYTF
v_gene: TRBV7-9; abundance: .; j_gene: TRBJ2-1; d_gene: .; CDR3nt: TGTGCCAGCACCTTGAACCGGCAGGGGGGTGAGCAGTTCTTC; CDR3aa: CASTLNRQGGEQFF
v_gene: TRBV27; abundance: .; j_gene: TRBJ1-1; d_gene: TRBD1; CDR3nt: TGTGCCAGCAGTCCTGACAGGGGGGTCACTGAAGCTTTCTTT; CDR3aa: CASSPDRGVTEAFF
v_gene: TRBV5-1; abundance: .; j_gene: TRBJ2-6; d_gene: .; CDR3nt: TGCGCCAGCAAGATCTCTGGGGCCAACGTCCTGACTTTC; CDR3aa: CASKISGANVLTF
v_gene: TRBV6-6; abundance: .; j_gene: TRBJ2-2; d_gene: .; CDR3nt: TGTGCCAGCAGTTACGGGGGGAGAAGAACCGGGGAGCTGTTTTTT; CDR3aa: CASSYGGRRTGELFF
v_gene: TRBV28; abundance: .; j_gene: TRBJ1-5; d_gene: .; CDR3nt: TGTGCCAGCAGTTTTTACCGGGAGGGGCAGCCCCAGCATTTT; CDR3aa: CASSFYREGQPQHF
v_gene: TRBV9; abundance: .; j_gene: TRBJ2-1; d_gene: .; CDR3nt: TGTGCCAGCAGCTTCGCGGGTGAGGGGACTGAGCAGTTCTTC; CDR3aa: CASSFAGEGTEQFF
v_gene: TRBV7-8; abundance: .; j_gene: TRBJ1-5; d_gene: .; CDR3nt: TGTGCCAGCAGCCAAAAGCGGGGGGATCAGCCCCAGCATTTT; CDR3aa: CASSQKRGDQPQHF
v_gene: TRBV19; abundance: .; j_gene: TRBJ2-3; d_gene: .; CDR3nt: TGTGCCAGTAGTATGAGAAGATCTTGGGACACAGATACGCAGTATTTT; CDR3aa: CASSMRRSWDTDTQYF
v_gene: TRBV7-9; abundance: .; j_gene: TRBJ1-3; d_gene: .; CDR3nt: TGTGCCAGCAGCTCTAGCAGTCGCTCTGGAAACACCATATATTTT; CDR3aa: CASSSSSRSGNTIYF
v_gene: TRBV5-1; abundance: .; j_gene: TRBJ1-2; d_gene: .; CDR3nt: TGCGCCAGTGGGTGGCGGAGGGGTGACGGCTACACCTTC; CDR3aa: CASGWRRGDGYTF
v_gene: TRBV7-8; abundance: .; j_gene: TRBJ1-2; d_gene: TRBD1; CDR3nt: TGTGCCAGCAGCTTAACGGACAGGGGAAACTATGGCTACACCTTC; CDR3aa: CASSLTDRGNYGYTF
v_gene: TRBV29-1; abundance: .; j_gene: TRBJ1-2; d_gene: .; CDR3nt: TGCAGCGTTCAAAGGACCCTGGGGTATGGCTACACCTTC; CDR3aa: CSVQRTLGYGYTF
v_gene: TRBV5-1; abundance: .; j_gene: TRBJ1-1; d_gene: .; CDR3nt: TGCGCCAGCAGCTTGGAACGGACGAACACTGAAGCTTTCTTT; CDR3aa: CASSLERTNTEAFF
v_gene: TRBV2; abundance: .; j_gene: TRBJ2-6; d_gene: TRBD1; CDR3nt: TGTGCCAGCAGCAGGGACAGGACTACTTCTGGGGCCAACGTCCTGACTTTC; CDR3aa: CASSRDRTTSGANVLTF
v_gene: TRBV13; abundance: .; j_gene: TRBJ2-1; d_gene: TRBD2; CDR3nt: TGTGCCAGCAGCTGGGGACTAGCGGGAGCGAGCTCCTACAATGAGCAGTTCTTC; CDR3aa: CASSWGLAGASSYNEQFF
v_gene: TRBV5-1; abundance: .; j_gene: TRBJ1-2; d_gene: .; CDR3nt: TGCGCCAGCAGAACAGGGATAGGTGGCTACACCTTC; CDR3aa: CASRTGIGGYTF
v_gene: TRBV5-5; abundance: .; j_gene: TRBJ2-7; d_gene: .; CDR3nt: TGTGCCAGCAGCTTGGTATCCAGGGCCCGGTTGGGGGAGCAGTACTTC; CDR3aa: CASSLVSRARLGEQYF
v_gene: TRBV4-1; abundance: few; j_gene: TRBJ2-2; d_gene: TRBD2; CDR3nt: TGCGCCAGCAGCCCGACTAGCGGGAAAAAGACCGGGGAGCTGTTTTTT; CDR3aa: CASSPTSGKKTGELFF
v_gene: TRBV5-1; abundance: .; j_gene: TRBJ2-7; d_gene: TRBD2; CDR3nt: TGCGCTAGCAGCGTCCGACTAGCTTCCTACGAGCAGTACTTC; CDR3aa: CASSVRLASYEQYF
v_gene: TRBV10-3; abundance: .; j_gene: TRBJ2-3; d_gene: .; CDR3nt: TGTGCCATCGGGCGGGGAAACACAGATACGCAGTATTTT; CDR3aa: CAIGRGNTDTQYF
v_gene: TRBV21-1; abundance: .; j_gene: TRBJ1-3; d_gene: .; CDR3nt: TGTGCCAGCAGCAAAAAAAGAAGGGGGGCAGGAAACACCATATATTTT; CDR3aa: CASSKKRRGAGNTIYF
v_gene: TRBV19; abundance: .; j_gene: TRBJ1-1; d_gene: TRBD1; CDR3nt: TGTGCCAGTAGCGTCAACCTCAGGGGGACTGAAGCTTTCTTT; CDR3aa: CASSVNLRGTEAFF
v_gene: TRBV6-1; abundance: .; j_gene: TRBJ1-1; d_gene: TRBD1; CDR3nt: TGTGCCAGCAGGGGACAGGGAAGGGTGAACACTGAAGCTTTCTTT; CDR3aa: CASRGQGRVNTEAFF
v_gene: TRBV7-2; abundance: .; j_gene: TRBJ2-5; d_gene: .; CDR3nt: TGTGCCAGCAGCTTATTGGTGGTAGAGACCCAGTACTTC; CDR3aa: CASSLLVVETQYF
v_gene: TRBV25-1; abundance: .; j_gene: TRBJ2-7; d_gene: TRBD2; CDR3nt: TGTGCCAGCAGTCCCAGCGGGGGGGCCCACGAGCAGTACTTC; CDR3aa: CASSPSGGAHEQYF
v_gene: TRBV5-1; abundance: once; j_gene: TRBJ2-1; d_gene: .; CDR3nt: TGCGCCAGCAGCTTGGTAATCGGCGGATACAATGAGCAGTTCTTC; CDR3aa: CASSLVIGGYNEQFF
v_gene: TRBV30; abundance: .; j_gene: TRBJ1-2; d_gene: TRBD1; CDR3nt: TGTGCCTGGACAGGGGGGAACTATGGCTACACCTTC; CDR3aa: CAWTGGNYGYTF
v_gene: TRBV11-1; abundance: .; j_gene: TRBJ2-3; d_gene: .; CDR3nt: TGTGCCAGCAGCTTACTCAGCTTGGAGTGGGGAGATACGCAGTATTTT; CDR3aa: CASSLLSLEWGDTQYF
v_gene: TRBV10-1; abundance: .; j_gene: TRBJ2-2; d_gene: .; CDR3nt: TGCGCCAGCAGGGCGGGAAAGAACACCGGGGAGCTGTTTTTT; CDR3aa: CASRAGKNTGELFF
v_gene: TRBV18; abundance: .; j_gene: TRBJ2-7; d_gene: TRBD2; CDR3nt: TGTGCCAGCTCACTTCTCGGGACTAGCGGGAGTTGGGTGGACGAGCAGTACTTC; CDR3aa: CASSLLGTSGSWVDEQYF
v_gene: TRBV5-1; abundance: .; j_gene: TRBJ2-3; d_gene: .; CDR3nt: TGCGCCAGCAGCTTGGAACCGACCGGTAGCACAGATACGCAGTATTTT; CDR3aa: CASSLEPTGSTDTQYF
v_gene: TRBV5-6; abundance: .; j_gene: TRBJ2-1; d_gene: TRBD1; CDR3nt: TGTGCCAGCAGCTCAGGGGGTTTCTACAATGAGCAGTTCTTC; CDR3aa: CASSSGGFYNEQFF
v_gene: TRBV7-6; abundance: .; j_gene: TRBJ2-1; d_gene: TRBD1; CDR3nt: TGTGCCAGCAGCCCAGGGGGCTACTACAATGAGCAGTTCTTC; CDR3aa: CASSPGGYYNEQFF
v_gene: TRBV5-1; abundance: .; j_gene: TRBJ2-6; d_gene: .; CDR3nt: TGCGCCAGCACCCAACCTGGGGCCAACGTCCTGACTTTC; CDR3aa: CASTQPGANVLTF
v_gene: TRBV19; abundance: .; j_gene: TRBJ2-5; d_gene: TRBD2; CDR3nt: TGTGCCAGTAGTATTGGACTAGCGGGAGACAAAGAGACCCAGTACTTC; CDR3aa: CASSIGLAGDKETQYF
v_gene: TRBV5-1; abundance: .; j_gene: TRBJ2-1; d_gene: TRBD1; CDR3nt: TGCGCCAGCAGAGGACAGGGGAGCTACAATGAGCAGTTCTTC; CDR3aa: CASRGQGSYNEQFF
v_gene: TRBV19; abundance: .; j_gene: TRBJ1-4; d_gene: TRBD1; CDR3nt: TGTGCCAGTACGGACAGGAGTGCAACTAATGAAAAACTGTTTTTT; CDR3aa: CASTDRSATNEKLFF
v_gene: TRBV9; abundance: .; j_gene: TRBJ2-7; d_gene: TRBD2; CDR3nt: TGTGCCAGCAGCGTAGGCCCAGCGGGAGAAGACGAGCAGTACTTC; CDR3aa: CASSVGPAGEDEQYF
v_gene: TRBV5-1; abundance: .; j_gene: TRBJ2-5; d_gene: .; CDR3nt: TGCGCCAGCAGCTTGGAGTCCGGGGCCCAAGAGACCCAGTACTTC; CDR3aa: CASSLESGAQETQYF
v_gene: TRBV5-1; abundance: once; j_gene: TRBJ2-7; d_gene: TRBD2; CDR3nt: TGCGCCAGCAGCTCAGCGGGAGGGCGATACGAGCAGTACTTC; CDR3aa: CASSSAGGRYEQYF
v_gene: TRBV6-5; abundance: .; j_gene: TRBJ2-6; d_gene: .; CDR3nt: TGTGCCAGCAGTTACTCGCGGTCTGGGGCCAACGTCCTGACTTTC; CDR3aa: CASSYSRSGANVLTF
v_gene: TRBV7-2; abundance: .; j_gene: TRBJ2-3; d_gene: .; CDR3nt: TGTGCCAGCAGCGCCGGGGGCGGCACAGATACGCAGTATTTT; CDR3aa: CASSAGGGTDTQYF
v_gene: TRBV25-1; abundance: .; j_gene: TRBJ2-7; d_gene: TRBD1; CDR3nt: TGTGCCAGCAGTTCAACAGGGGTGAACGGTTACGAGCAGTACTTC; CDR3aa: CASSSTGVNGYEQYF
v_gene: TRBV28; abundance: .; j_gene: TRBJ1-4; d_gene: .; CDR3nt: TGTGCCAGCTACAGGACGGGTGAAAAACTGTTTTTT; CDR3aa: CASYRTGEKLFF
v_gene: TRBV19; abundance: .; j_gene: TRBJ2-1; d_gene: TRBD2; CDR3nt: TGTGCCAGTAGCATACTGACTAGCGGGAGTTCTGAGCAGTTCTTC; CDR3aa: CASSILTSGSSEQFF
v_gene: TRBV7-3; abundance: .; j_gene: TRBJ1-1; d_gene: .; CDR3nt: TGTGCCAGCAGCTTACTGGGGGTGGGACCCACTGAAGCTTTCTTT; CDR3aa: CASSLLGVGPTEAFF
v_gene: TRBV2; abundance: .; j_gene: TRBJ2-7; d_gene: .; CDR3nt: TGTGCCAGCAGGGGACGGCTAACCTACGAGCAGTACTTC; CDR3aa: CASRGRLTYEQYF